This entry lists 26 T cell receptor beta chains sequenced from one sample in a study of circulating CD8 cells and anti-PD-1 response in melanoma. Using 15 ng of total RNA, TCR libraries were made with the QIAseq Immune Repertoire TCR panel. TCRdb itself ran the reads through MiXCR, one entry per CDR3 protein. The data show approximately 1,500 distinct CDR3 sequences, more than 7% seen once. Live CD3+CD8+TCRalphabeta+ cells were sorted into four subsets by PD-1 and/or TIGIT. The sample was CD8+ T cells from PBMCs, taken at baseline or after one month of anti-PD-1 therapy (not recorded which). The origin of the receptors is a human donor with melanoma.

By proportion, this clonotype is large. The J gene is TRBJ2-3, the V gene TRBV5-4; D remains unclear. This CDR3 spans 14 amino acids. Germline V gene lookup returns CDR1 SGHNT and CDR2 YYREEE (reference sequence). Trimming shortened V by 5 bases and J by 6 bases, and 16 bases separated the two germline ends. The CDR3 loop is CASSLEDGSDTQYF. The CDR3 coding sequence is TGTGCCAGCAGTCTCGAGGATGGGTCTGATACGCAGTATTTT.

This clonotype is labeled as large. V is TRBV5-4 and J is TRBJ2-1, with TRBD2 as a possible D gene (6 bases). V was trimmed by 0 bases and J by 7 bases, leaving 11 bases between them. Germline-derived CDR1 and CDR2 are SGHNT and YYREEE (reference sequence). The CDR3 length is 14 residues. The CDR3 nucleotides read TGTGCCAGCAGCTTGGTGGAGGAGGGAAATGAGCAGTTCTTC. Translating gives CASSLVEEGNEQFF.

The chain carries TRBV19 and TRBJ1-2, with D unresolved. The length of the CDR3 is 15 residues. V was trimmed by 1 base and J by 4 bases, leaving 13 bases between them. Germline loops: CDR1 LNHDA, CDR2 SQIVND (reference sequence). CDR3 loop: CASSIGNSLSYGYTF. The CDR3 DNA reads TGTGCCAGTAGTATAGGTAACAGCCTCTCCTATGGCTACACCTTC.

By share, this clonotype counts as medium-sized. The chain combines TRBV7-3 with TRBJ2-5; 9 bases are shared with TRBD1. J was trimmed by 0 bases and V by 3 bases; bases with no gene match: 5. This CDR3 is 16 amino acids long. Germline CDR1 SGHTA, CDR2 FQGTGA. In nucleotides, the CDR3 is TGTGCCAGCAGCTTGGGACAGGGAGAAGACCAAGAGACCCAGTACTTC. This codes for CASSLGQGEDQETQYF.

This clonotype was observed a few times. The chain is built from TRBV7-9 and TRBJ2-6; possibly TRBD2 for D (5 bases). The V end was cut by 5 bases, the J end by 7 bases, with 9 bases between. Germline V gives CDR1 SEHNR, CDR2 FQNEAQ (reference sequence). The CDR3 has 13 residues. As DNA, the CDR3 is TGTGCCAGCAGCCCACCGGGAGCCAACGTCCTGACTTTC. This sequence encodes CASSPPGANVLTF.

This clonotype is labeled large. This rearrangement joins TRBV29-1 to TRBJ2-4; a weak D match, TRBD2 (6 bases). The germline CDR1 and CDR2 sequences are SQVTM and ANQGSEA. The CDR3 sequence is 14 residues long. The V and J ends lost 1 base and 8 bases respectively, with 15 bases between them. The CDR3 spells CSVEAGEAADIQYF. The CDR3 coding sequence is TGCAGCGTTGAAGCCGGGGAGGCCGCGGACATTCAGTACTTC.

As to this clonotype: A much more abundant neighbour one base away suggests this may be a read error. This rearrangement joins TRBV27 to TRBJ1-1; D gene uncertain. The CDR3 runs to 14 residues. CDR1 and CDR2 from the germline V gene are MNHEY and SMNVEV (reference sequence). The CDR3 nucleotides are TGTGCCAGCAGTTTAAATGAGGGATACACTGAAGCTCTCTTT. It translates to CASSLNEGYTEALF.

On this clonotype: This clone may be a read error of a much larger clone one base away. The gene calls are TRBV4-3 and TRBJ1-1; D may be TRBD1 (5 bases). Germline V CDR1 and CDR2: LGHNA, YSLEER. The CDR3 loop spans 14 amino acids. CDR3 sequence: CASSTGGGNPEAFF. The CDR3 nucleotides read TGCGCCAGCAGCACGGGGGGAGGGAACCCTGAAGCTTTCTTT.

Details on this clonotype: A much larger clone lies one base from this, so it may be a read error. The rearrangement joins TRBV29-1 to TRBJ1-2; D remains unclear. This CDR3 has 12 residues. Germline CDR1 SQVTM, CDR2 ANQGSEA. Trimming removed 3 bases at V and 1 base at J, with 6 bases between. Here the CDR3 DNA reads TGCAGCGTTGAGGGAAGTAACTATGGCTACACCTTC. Protein sequence: CSVEGSNYGYTF.

This clonotype was counted only a few times. The rearrangement uses TRBV19 and TRBJ2-2; D unclear. The CDR3 contains 13 residues. V was pared by 0 bases and J by 4 bases, with 3 bases between. The germline V gene encodes CDR1 LNHDA and CDR2 SQIVND (reference sequence). Here the CDR3 DNA reads TGTGCCAGTAGTATAGAAACCACCGGGGAGCTGTTTTTT. The encoded protein is CASSIETTGELFF. The entire variable domain, with the rest obtained from reference TRBV19 and TRBJ2-2, is as follows: DGGITQSPKYLFRKEGQNVTLSCEQNLNHDAMYWYRQDPGQGLRLIYYSQIVNDFQKGDIAEGYSVSREKKESFPLTVTSAQKNPTAFYLCASSIETTGELFFGEGSRLTVL.

By share, this clonotype counts as large. This rearrangement joins TRBV12-3 or TRBV12-4 to TRBJ2-2; no firm D call. The CDR3 loop spans 12 amino acids. V was shortened by 6 bases and J by 8 bases, with 10 bases between the two germline ends. For the CDR3, the DNA is TGTGCCAGCAGGCAAACCATTGGGGAGCTGTTTTTT. It encodes CASRQTIGELFF.

Relative to its sample, this clonotype is large. The chain has TRBV19 and TRBJ2-7; D call uncertain. V was pared by 4 bases and J by 3 bases, with 7 bases between. The CDR3 has 12 amino acids. The germline V gene has CDR1 LNHDA and CDR2 SQIVND (reference sequence). The CDR3 DNA follows: TGTGCCAGTAGTAGGAACTTCTACGAGCAGTACTTC. Translation: CASSRNFYEQYF.

The V gene is TRBV4-2, the J gene TRBJ2-2; unclear D gene. Trimming stripped 0 bases from V and 7 bases from J, with 9 bases between. Germline V gene lookup returns CDR1 LGHNA and CDR2 YNFKEQ. There are 14 residues in the CDR3. CDR3 in DNA: TGTGCCAGCAGCCAAGACCCCATTGGCGGGGAGCTGTTTTTT. Protein product: CASSQDPIGGELFF.

The chain couples TRBV5-6 to TRBJ1-4; the D is unclear. V gave up 4 bases and J gave up 7 bases, with 8 bases separating them. Germline V gene data show CDR1 as SGHDT and CDR2 as YYEEEE. The CDR3 sequence is 12 residues long. CDR3 coding DNA: TGTGCCAGCAGCGGGGTCAGTGAAAAACTGTTTTTT. Protein sequence: CASSGVSEKLFF.

This clonotype is labeled as medium-sized. The V gene is TRBV7-6, the J gene TRBJ2-3; TRBD2 aligns across 9 bases. With V trimmed by 5 bases and J by 6 bases, 6 bases remained unmatched. Germline V CDR1 and CDR2: SGHVS, FNYEAQ. This CDR3 contains 14 residues. The DNA for the CDR3 is TGTGCCAGCAGCCGTAGCGGGGGAGCGGATACGCAGTATTTT. Its protein is CASSRSGGADTQYF.

This clonotype is large by share. The chain uses TRBV28 and TRBJ2-3; 9 bases are shared with TRBD1. After removal of 6 bases from V and 3 bases from J, the junction contained 10 bases not matched to a gene. Germline CDR1 reads MDHEN; CDR2 reads SYDVKM. The CDR3 loop spans 16 amino acids. The CDR3 reads CASRTLMGQGTDTQYF. The CDR3 bases are TGTGCCAGCAGGACCTTAATGGGACAGGGAACAGATACGCAGTATTTT.

This clonotype was counted a few times. The chain combines TRBV19 with TRBJ2-1, with 9 bases matching TRBD2. This CDR3 is 15 amino acids long. In germline, CDR1 is LNHDA, CDR2 SQIVND (reference sequence). V shed 11 bases, J shed 0 bases, and the junction held 8 bases outside the gene matches. CDR3 in amino acids: CAVISGGSSYNEQFF. In DNA form, the CDR3 reads TGTGCCGTTATCAGCGGGGGGAGCTCCTACAATGAGCAGTTCTTC.

This clonotype is labeled medium-sized. The gene calls are TRBV27 and TRBJ1-5; TRBD1 agrees at 8 bases. The V gene's germline CDR1 is MNHEY and CDR2 SMNVEV (reference sequence). CDR3 size: 14 residues. Trimming cost V 2 bases and J 6 bases; bases outside gene matches: 3. The CDR3 protein is CASSLGQGGQPQHF. The CDR3 DNA reads as TGTGCCAGCAGTTTAGGACAGGGCGGTCAGCCCCAGCATTTT.

This clonotype is termed large. The chain carries TRBV19 and TRBJ2-1, with 7 bases aligning to TRBD2. V dropped 8 bases and J dropped 7; count of bases not matched to a gene: 8. Germline CDR1 reads LNHDA; CDR2 reads SQIVND (reference sequence). This CDR3 region has 13 residues. In DNA, the CDR3 is TGTGCCAGTGGGGAGGGGATGGGTAATGAGCAGTTCTTC. Its protein is CASGEGMGNEQFF. The variable domain in full, completed from reference TRBV19 and TRBJ2-1, reads DGGITQSPKYLFRKEGQNVTLSCEQNLNHDAMYWYRQDPGQGLRLIYYSQIVNDFQKGDIAEGYSVSREKKESFPLTVTSAQKNPTAFYLCASGEGMGNEQFFGPGTRLTVL.

By sample share, this clonotype is medium-sized. The chain is built from TRBV12-3 or TRBV12-4 and TRBJ2-5; perhaps TRBD1 as D (5 bases). The CDR3 has 15 amino acids. V was trimmed by 3 bases and J by 5 bases, leaving 16 bases between them. The CDR3 region has the DNA TGTGCCAGCAGTTTCCCTCCAGGGATCGAGGAGACCCAGTACTTC. It translates to CASSFPPGIEETQYF.

In this sample, this clonotype is large. The rearrangement joins TRBV7-8 to TRBJ2-2; D remains unclear. This CDR3 is built from 13 residues. V lost 5 bases and J lost 8, with 12 bases in between. The germline gives CDR1 SGHVS, CDR2 FQNEAQ. CDR3 loop: CASSVALGGELFF. For the CDR3, the DNA is TGTGCCAGCAGCGTCGCCTTGGGTGGGGAGCTGTTTTTT.

This clonotype is labeled as large. V and J are TRBV2 and TRBJ2-7; D possibly corresponds to TRBD2 (7 bases). Between the trimmed V and J ends, which lost 8 bases and 1 base, there was a span of 18 bases. This CDR3 comprises 15 residues. From germline, CDR1 is SNHLY and CDR2 FYNNEI. The CDR3 DNA reads TGTGCCAGCCTCATAACGGGGGGCCCTTCCTACGAGCAGTACTTC. This gives the protein CASLITGGPSYEQYF.

This clonotype is termed medium-sized (0.01 to 0.1%). The CDR3 nucleotides are TGCAGCGTCACGCTAGAGGCCGGGGAGCTGTTTTTT. It codes for CSVTLEAGELFF. This rearrangement joins TRBV29-1 to TRBJ2-2; D unclear. Germline CDR1 SQVTM, CDR2 ANQGSEA. This CDR3 has 12 amino acids. V dropped 6 bases and J dropped 6 bases, with 11 bases sitting between them.

In its sample, this clonotype was seen once. The chain joins TRBV19 to TRBJ2-3; D is unclear. This CDR3 region has 14 residues. Deletions cut 3 bases from V and 6 bases from J, with 13 bases between. Germline CDR1 LNHDA, CDR2 SQIVND (reference sequence). The CDR3, as DNA: TGTGCCAGTAGTATTGGGCTCGGGCCGGATACGCAGTATTTT. It is translated as CASSIGLGPDTQYF.

Concerning this clonotype itself: One end of the junction varies from germline; a read error may be responsible. V gene TRBV6-5 combines with J gene TRBJ2-7, with D unresolved. Germline lookup yields CDR1 MNHEY and CDR2 SVGAGI. The CDR3 runs 14 residues. The CDR3 region is CAGSYSISPGEQYF. The CDR3 DNA is TGTGCCGGCAGTTACTCGATATCTCCTGGGGAGCAGTACTTC.

This clonotype counts as large. The chain is built from TRBV6-6 and TRBJ2-4; D gene uncertain. Trimming stripped 6 bases from V and 0 bases from J, with 9 bases between. Per germline, CDR1 MNHNY and CDR2 SVGAGI (reference sequence). This CDR3 has 14 amino acids. The CDR3 sequence: CASSPSIAKNIQYF. Written as DNA, the CDR3 is TGTGCCAGCAGCCCTTCTATAGCCAAAAACATTCAGTACTTC.